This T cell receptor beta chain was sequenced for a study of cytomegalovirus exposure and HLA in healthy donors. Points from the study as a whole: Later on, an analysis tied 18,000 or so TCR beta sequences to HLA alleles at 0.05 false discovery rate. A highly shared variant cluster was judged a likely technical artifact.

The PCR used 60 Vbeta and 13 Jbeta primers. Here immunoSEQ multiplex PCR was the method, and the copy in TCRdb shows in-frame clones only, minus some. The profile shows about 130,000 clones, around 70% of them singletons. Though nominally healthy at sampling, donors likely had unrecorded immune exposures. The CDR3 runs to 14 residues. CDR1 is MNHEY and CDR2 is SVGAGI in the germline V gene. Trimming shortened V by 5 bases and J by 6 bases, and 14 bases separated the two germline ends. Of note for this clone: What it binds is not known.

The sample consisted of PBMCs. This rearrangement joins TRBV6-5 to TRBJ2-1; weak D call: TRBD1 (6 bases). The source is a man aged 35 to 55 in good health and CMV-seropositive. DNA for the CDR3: TGTGCCAGCAGTGGACAGTCCATATCCAATGAGCAGTTCTTC. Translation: CASSGQSISNEQFF.